One and the same sample provided the 24 T cell receptor beta chains below, sequenced in a study of blood T cell repertoires in COVID-19. Some clones are missing from TCRdb's copy, which holds only in-frame ones; the method was immunoSEQ multiplex PCR. The sample gives 150,000 to 200,000 clones, roughly 86% of which show up once; about 26% is in the top ten. Material: PBMCs or T cells enriched from blood (not recorded which). These TCRs come from a woman aged 40-49 years in a cohort exposed to, infected with or recovered from COVID-19 (not recorded which).

This chain uses TRBV27 with TRBJ1-2; the D gene is possibly TRBD1 (6 bases). V lost 4 bases to trimming and J lost 7 bases, with 19 bases between them. Per germline, CDR1 MNHEY and CDR2 SMNVEV (reference sequence). The CDR3 extends over 15 amino acids. The CDR3 nucleotides are TGTGCCAGCAGTTCCCCCCGGCAGGGGCATGGTGGCTACACCTTC. It yields the protein CASSSPRQGHGGYTF.

This chain connects TRBV5-6 to TRBJ1-2; 10 bases are shared with TRBD1. J lost 1 base, V lost 4 bases, and 4 bases had no gene match. The CDR3 spans 15 residues. Per the germline V gene, CDR1 is SGHDT and CDR2 is YYEEEE. CDR3 amino acids: CASSTGTGDNYGYTF. CDR3 nucleotide sequence: TGTGCCAGCAGCACAGGGACAGGGGATAACTATGGCTACACCTTC.

This clone came up many times. DNA for the CDR3: TGTGCCAGCAGTACCGAGGTCAGCTCTGGAAACACCATATATTTT. Its translation: CASSTEVSSGNTIYF. The chain is built from TRBV6-5 and TRBJ1-3; no firm D call. CDR3 length: 15 residues. V lost 5 bases to trimming and J lost 0 bases, with 11 bases between them. The germline gives CDR1 MNHEY, CDR2 SVGAGI.

This clone was counted a single time. The chain combines TRBV20-1 with TRBJ1-3; the D is unclear. Trimming took 3 bases from V and 3 from J, leaving 9 bases between them. Germline lookup yields CDR1 DFQATT and CDR2 SNEGSKA (reference sequence). This CDR3 is 13 amino acids long. The CDR3 nucleotides read TGCAGTGCTAGTCCGGAGGGTGGAAACACCATATATTTT. It specifies CSASPEGGNTIYF.

The V and J genes are TRBV19 and TRBJ1-1; 7 nucleotides match TRBD1. Germline CDR1 reads LNHDA; CDR2 reads SQIVND (reference sequence). Trimming removed 3 bases from V and 4 bases from J; junction bases left unmatched: 5. CDR3 length: 14 amino acids. The CDR3 nucleotides are TGTGCCAGTAGTATGGTGCAGGGGGGCACTGAAGCTTTCTTT. Protein sequence: CASSMVQGGTEAFF.

The chain uses TRBV11-2 and TRBJ2-7, with TRBD1 matching 7 bases. This CDR3 region has 15 residues. V shed 5 bases, J shed 2 bases, and the junction held 9 bases outside the gene matches. Per the germline V gene, CDR1 is SGHAT and CDR2 is FQNNGV. The DNA of the CDR3 is TGTGCCAGCAGCCATACAGGGGTCGGTACCTACGAGCAGTACTTC. Translation gives CASSHTGVGTYEQYF.

The CDR3 DNA is TGTGCCAGCAGCGACCGGGACTACCCGCAGTTCTTC. Its protein product is CASSDRDYPQFF. J is TRBJ2-1 and V is TRBV5-4, with TRBD2 identical over 7 bases. V gave up 4 bases and J gave up 12 bases; unmatched junction bases: 7. Germline values: CDR1 SGHNT, CDR2 YYREEE (reference sequence). The CDR3 runs 12 residues.

The chain is built from TRBV6-1 and TRBJ2-2; possibly TRBD2 for D (5 bases). V gave up 7 bases and J gave up 4 bases, with 13 bases separating them. CDR1 and CDR2 from the germline V gene are MNHNS and SASEGT. This CDR3 has 14 residues. This CDR3 reads CASTTSAGTGELFF. The CDR3 DNA sequence: TGTGCCAGCACCACTTCGGCGGGCACCGGGGAGCTGTTTTTT.

The CDR3, as DNA: TGTGCCAGCAGCTTCCGGACAGGGGGAATGTGGAATGAGCAGTTCTTC. Its translation: CASSFRTGGMWNEQFF. This rearrangement joins TRBV9 to TRBJ2-1; TRBD1 matches 10 bases. V gave up 4 bases and J gave up 7 bases; unmatched junction bases: 11. Per germline, CDR1 SGDLS and CDR2 YYNGEE. The CDR3 sequence is 16 residues long.

The chain links TRBV27 to TRBJ2-5; D perhaps matches TRBD1 (5 bases). V gave up 0 bases and J gave up 7 bases, with 12 bases separating them. Germline V gives CDR1 MNHEY, CDR2 SMNVEV (reference sequence). CDR3 length: 14 amino acids. The CDR3 DNA is TGTGCCAGCAGTTTATCGGGGCTATTGGGGACCCAGTACTTC. Protein: CASSLSGLLGTQYF.

The sample holds a few counts of this clone. The V and J genes are TRBV15 and TRBJ2-7; 9 bases match TRBD1. CDR1 is LNHNV and CDR2 is YYDKDF in the germline V gene (reference sequence). With V trimmed by 3 bases and J by 5 bases, 11 bases remained unmatched. CDR3 length: 16 residues. The CDR3 loop is CATSRDDRGSSHEQYF. The CDR3 nucleotides read TGTGCCACCAGCAGGGACGACAGGGGGTCTTCTCACGAGCAGTACTTC.

This chain connects TRBV5-1 to TRBJ2-5; 8 bases line up with TRBD1. Trimming at V came to 3 bases and at J to 4 bases, leaving 11 bases not matched to a gene. Per the germline V gene, CDR1 is SGHRS and CDR2 is YFSETQ. The CDR3 is 16 amino acids. Written as DNA, the CDR3 is TGCGCCAGCAGCTCATCCAGGACAGGGTTCGGAGAGACCCAGTACTTC. This encodes CASSSSRTGFGETQYF.

This chain links TRBV15 with TRBJ2-1; 10 bases match TRBD2. The ends lost 7 bases at V and 10 bases at J; junction bases unmatched: 13. The CDR3 is 15 amino acids. Germline CDR1 LNHNV, CDR2 YYDKDF (reference sequence). The DNA for the CDR3 is TGTGCCACCACCCCTGAGCGGGGGGGGAATCGGGAGCAGTTCTTC. It codes for CATTPERGGNREQFF.

The rearrangement joins TRBV29-1 to TRBJ1-1; 9 nucleotides align to TRBD1. This CDR3 spans 14 amino acids. The germline gives CDR1 SQVTM, CDR2 ANQGSEA. The V gene end was trimmed by 6 bases and the J gene end by 1 base; junction bases not matched to a gene: 6. CDR3 sequence: CSVQGAGGNTEAFF. The CDR3, as DNA: TGCAGCGTACAGGGGGCAGGGGGGAACACTGAAGCTTTCTTT.

The gene calls are TRBV7-9 and TRBJ1-4, with D hard to call. V shed 1 base and J shed 0 bases, with 12 bases lying between them. CDR1 and CDR2 from the germline V gene are SEHNR and FQNEAQ (reference sequence). This CDR3 spans 17 amino acids. This chain's CDR3 is CASSLESRITTNEKLFF. DNA for the CDR3: TGTGCCAGCAGCTTAGAAAGCAGGATAACAACTAATGAAAAACTGTTTTTT. The entire variable domain, with the rest obtained from reference TRBV7-9 and TRBJ1-4, is as follows: DTGVSQNPRHKITKRGQNVTFRCDPISEHNRLYWYRQTLGQGPEFLTYFQNEAQLEKSRLLSDRFSAERPKGSFSTLEIQRTEQGDSAMYLCASSLESRITTNEKLFFGSGTQLSVL.

The rearrangement uses TRBV27 and TRBJ1-2; D unclear. Germline CDR1 is MNHEY and CDR2 is SMNVEV (reference sequence). The CDR3 runs 12 residues. V shed 6 bases and J shed 2 bases, with 7 bases lying between them. CDR3: CASRAENYGYTF. The CDR3 bases are TGTGCCAGCAGGGCGGAGAACTATGGCTACACCTTC.

The chain links TRBV7-9 to TRBJ1-1; 8 bases are a match to TRBD1. The ends lost 10 bases at V and 3 bases at J; junction bases unmatched: 7. Germline-derived CDR1 and CDR2 are SEHNR and FQNEAQ (reference sequence). The CDR3 runs to 13 residues. The DNA for the CDR3 is TGTGCCACCCAGGACAGGGAGGACACTGAAGCTTTCTTT. It encodes CATQDREDTEAFF. Complete variable domain (other parts from reference TRBV7-9 and TRBJ1-1): DTGVSQNPRHKITKRGQNVTFRCDPISEHNRLYWYRQTLGQGPEFLTYFQNEAQLEKSRLLSDRFSAERPKGSFSTLEIQRTEQGDSAMYLCATQDREDTEAFFGQGTRLTVV.

This chain joins TRBV7-9 and TRBJ1-1; tentatively, D is TRBD1 (6 bases). Trimming stripped 5 bases from V and 0 bases from J, with 19 bases between. CDR1 and CDR2 from the germline V gene are SEHNR and FQNEAQ (reference sequence). There are 17 residues in the CDR3. This chain's CDR3 is CASSLDITGTMNTEAFF. In nucleotides, the CDR3 is TGTGCCAGCAGCCTAGATATTACAGGGACCATGAACACTGAAGCTTTCTTT. The full variable domain, its missing parts supplied by reference TRBV7-9 and TRBJ1-1, is DTGVSQNPRHKITKRGQNVTFRCDPISEHNRLYWYRQTLGQGPEFLTYFQNEAQLEKSRLLSDRFSAERPKGSFSTLEIQRTEQGDSAMYLCASSLDITGTMNTEAFFGQGTRLTVV.

As DNA, the CDR3 is TGTGCCAGCAGCCCCGACAGGATATCTAACTATGGCTACACCTTC. It is translated as CASSPDRISNYGYTF. The rearrangement uses TRBV27 and TRBJ1-2; D might be TRBD1 (6 bases). CDR3 size: 15 residues. Trimming took 6 bases from V and 0 from J, leaving 14 bases between them. CDR1 and CDR2 (germline): MNHEY, SMNVEV (reference sequence).

This clone was picked up a small number of times. The V call is TRBV7-9, the J call TRBJ1-1; TRBD1 is a possible D gene (6 bases). Deletions cut 3 bases from V and 5 bases from J, with 13 bases between. CDR3 length equals 14 residues. From germline, CDR1 is SEHNR and CDR2 FQNEAQ (reference sequence). CDR3 protein: CASSFGTRGTEAFF. For the CDR3, the DNA is TGTGCCAGCAGCTTCGGGACAAGGGGGACTGAAGCTTTCTTT.

J is TRBJ1-1 and V is TRBV16; 8 nucleotides agree with TRBD1. CDR1 and CDR2 from the germline V gene are KGHSY and FQNENV. The CDR3 extends over 17 amino acids. The junction had 14 bases not matched to a gene; V was cut back by 4 bases and J by 4 bases. The CDR3 sequence is CASSPWDRKGFGTEAFF. The CDR3 DNA follows: TGTGCCAGCAGCCCCTGGGACAGGAAAGGATTTGGCACTGAAGCTTTCTTT.

The CDR3 sequence: CASSLRPTSGYYEQYF. CDR3 in DNA: TGTGCCAGCAGCTTAAGGCCTACTAGCGGATACTACGAGCAGTACTTC. The chain employs TRBV7-2 and TRBJ2-7; 8 nucleotides line up with TRBD2. The junction had 9 bases not matched to a gene; V was cut back by 2 bases and J by 3 bases. Germline CDR1 and CDR2: SGHTA and FQGNSA. This CDR3 is built from 16 residues.

The chain carries TRBV18 and TRBJ2-7, with 7 bases matching TRBD1. Germline values: CDR1 KGHSH, CDR2 LQKENI. This CDR3 has 15 amino acids. J gave up 5 bases and V 3 bases, and 10 bases lay outside the gene matches. CDR3 nucleotides: TGTGCCAGCTCACCTTATGTGGACAGGTTCCACGAGCAGTACTTC. It translates to CASSPYVDRFHEQYF.

This clone was observed a handful of times. The V call is TRBV12-5, the J call TRBJ2-1, with D unclear. CDR1 is LGHNT and CDR2 is FRNRAP in the germline V gene. The CDR3 totals 11 residues. Trimming took off 4 bases at V and 8 bases at J, with 6 bases between the two ends. CDR3 nucleotide sequence: TGTGCTAGTGGTTGGCAGGATGAGCAGTTCTTC. Translated: CASGWQDEQFF.